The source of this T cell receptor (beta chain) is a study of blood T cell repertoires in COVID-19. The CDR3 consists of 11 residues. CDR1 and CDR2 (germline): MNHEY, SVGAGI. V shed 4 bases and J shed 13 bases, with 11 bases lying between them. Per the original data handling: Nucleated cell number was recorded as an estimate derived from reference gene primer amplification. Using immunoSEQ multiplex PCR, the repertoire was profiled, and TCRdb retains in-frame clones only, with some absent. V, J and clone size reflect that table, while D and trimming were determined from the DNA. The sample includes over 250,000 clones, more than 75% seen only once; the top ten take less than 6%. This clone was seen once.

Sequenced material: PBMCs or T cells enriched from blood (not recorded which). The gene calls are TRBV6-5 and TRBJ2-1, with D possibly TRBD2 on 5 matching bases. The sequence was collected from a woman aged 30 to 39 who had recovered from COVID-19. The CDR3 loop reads CASSSGLIQFF. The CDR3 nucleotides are TGTGCCAGCAGTTCAGGACTCATCCAGTTCTTC.